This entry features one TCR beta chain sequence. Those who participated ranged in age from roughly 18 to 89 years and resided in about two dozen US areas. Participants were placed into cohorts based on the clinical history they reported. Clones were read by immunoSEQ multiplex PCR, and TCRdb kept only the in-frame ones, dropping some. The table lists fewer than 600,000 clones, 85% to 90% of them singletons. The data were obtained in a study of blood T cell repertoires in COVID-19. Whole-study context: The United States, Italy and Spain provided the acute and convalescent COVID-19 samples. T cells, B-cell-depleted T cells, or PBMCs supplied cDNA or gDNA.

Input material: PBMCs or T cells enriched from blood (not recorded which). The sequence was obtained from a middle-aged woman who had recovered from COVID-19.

CDR3 coding DNA: TGTGCCAGCAGCCAAGATGAAAGGGTTTGGGACACCTATAGCAATCAGCCCCAGCATTTT. The encoded protein is CASSQDERVWDTYSNQPQHF. The chain employs TRBV3-1 (or the pseudogene TRBV3-2) and TRBJ1-5, with D perhaps matching TRBD1 (6 bases). Per germline, CDR1 LGHDT and CDR2 YNNKEL (reference sequence). The V end was cut by 0 bases, the J end by 0 bases, with 21 bases between. This CDR3 contains 20 residues.